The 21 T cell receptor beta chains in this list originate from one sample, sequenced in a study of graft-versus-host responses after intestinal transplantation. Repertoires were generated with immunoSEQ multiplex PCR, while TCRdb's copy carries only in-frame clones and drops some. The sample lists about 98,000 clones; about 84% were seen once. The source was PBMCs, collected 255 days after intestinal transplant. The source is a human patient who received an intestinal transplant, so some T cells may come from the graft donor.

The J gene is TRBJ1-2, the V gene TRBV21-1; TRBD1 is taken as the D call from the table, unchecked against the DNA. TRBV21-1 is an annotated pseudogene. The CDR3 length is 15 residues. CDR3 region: CASSSWTGVNYGYTF. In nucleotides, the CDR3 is TGTGCCAGCAGCTCCTGGACAGGGGTTAACTATGGCTACACCTTC.

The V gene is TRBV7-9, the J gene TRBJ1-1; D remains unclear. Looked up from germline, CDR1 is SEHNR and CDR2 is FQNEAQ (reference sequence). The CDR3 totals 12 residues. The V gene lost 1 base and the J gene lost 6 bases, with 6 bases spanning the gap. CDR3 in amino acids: CASSLGGSEAFF. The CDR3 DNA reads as TGTGCCAGCAGCTTAGGCGGGTCTGAAGCTTTCTTT.

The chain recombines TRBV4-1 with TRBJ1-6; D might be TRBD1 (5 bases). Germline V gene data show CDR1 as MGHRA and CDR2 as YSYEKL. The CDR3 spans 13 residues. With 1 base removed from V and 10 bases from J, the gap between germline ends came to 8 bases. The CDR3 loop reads CASSQGTPSPLHF. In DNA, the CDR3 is TGCGCCAGCAGCCAAGGGACACCCTCACCCCTCCACTTT.

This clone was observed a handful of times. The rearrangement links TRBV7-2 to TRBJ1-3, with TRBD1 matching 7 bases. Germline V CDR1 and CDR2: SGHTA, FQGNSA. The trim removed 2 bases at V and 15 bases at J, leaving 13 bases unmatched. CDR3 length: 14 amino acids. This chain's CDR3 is CASSLLEFDRVKYF. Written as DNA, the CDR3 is TGTGCCAGCAGCTTACTAGAATTCGACAGGGTCAAATATTTT.

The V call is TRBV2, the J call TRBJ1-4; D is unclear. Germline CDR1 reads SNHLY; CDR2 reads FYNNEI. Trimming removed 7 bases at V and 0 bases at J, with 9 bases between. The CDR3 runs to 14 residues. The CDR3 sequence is CASMRFATNEKLFF. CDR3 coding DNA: TGTGCCAGCATGAGGTTTGCAACTAATGAAAAACTGTTTTTT.

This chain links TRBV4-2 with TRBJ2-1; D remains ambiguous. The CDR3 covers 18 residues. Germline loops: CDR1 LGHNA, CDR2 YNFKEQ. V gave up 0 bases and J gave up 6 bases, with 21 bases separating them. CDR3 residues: CASSQDLLRLVASNEQFF. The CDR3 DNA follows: TGTGCCAGCAGCCAAGACCTCCTCAGGCTAGTTGCTTCCAATGAGCAGTTCTTC.

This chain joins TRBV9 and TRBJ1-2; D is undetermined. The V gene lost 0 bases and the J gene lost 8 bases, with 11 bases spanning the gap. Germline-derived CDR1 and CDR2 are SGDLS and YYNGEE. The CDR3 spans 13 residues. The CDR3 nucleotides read TGTGCCAGCAGCGTAGAAGGTACGGTCGGCTACACCTTC. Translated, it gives CASSVEGTVGYTF.

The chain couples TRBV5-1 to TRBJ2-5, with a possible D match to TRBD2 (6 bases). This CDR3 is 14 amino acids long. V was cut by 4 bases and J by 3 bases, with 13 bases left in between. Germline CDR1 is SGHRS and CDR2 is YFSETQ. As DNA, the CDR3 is TGCGCCAGCAGCCCACGGGACTTTGAAGAGACCCAGTACTTC. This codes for CASSPRDFEETQYF.

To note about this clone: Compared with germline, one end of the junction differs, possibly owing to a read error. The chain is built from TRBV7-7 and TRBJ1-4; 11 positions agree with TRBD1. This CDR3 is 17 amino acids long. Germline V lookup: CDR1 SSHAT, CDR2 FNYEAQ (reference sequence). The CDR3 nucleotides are TGTGCTAGCAGCAACGGACAGGGGGCAGGAACTAATGAAAAACTGTTTTTT. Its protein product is CASSNGQGAGTNEKLFF.

The CDR3 loop reads CAIRTGQGNTEAFF. CDR3 nucleotide sequence: TGTGCCATCAGGACGGGACAGGGCAACACTGAAGCTTTCTTT. The chain couples TRBV10-3 to TRBJ1-1, with TRBD1 matching 9 bases. The germline V gene encodes CDR1 ENHRY and CDR2 SYGVKD. The V segment lost 6 bases and the J segment 2 bases; nucleotides outside the gene matches: 4. The CDR3 spans 14 residues.

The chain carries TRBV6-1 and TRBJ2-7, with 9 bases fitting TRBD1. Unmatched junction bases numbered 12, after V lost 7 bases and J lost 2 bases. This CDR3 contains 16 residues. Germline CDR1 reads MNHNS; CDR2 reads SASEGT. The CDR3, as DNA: TGTGCCAGCAATGACCCACAGGGGGCTCTCCCCTACGAGCAGTACGTC. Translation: CASNDPQGALPYEQYV.

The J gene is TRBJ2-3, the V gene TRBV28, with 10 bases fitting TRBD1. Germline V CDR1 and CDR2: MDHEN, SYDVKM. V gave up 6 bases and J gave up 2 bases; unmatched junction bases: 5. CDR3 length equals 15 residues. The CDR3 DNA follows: TGTGCCAGCAGGAGGGACAGGGGATACACAGATACGCAGTATTTT. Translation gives CASRRDRGYTDTQYF.

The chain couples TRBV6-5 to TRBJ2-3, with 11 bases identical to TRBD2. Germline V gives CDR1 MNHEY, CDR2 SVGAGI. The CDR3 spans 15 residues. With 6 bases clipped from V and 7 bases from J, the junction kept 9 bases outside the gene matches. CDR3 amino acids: CASSPTSGGRNTQYF. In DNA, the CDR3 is TGTGCCAGCAGCCCAACTAGCGGGGGCAGGAATACGCAGTATTTT.

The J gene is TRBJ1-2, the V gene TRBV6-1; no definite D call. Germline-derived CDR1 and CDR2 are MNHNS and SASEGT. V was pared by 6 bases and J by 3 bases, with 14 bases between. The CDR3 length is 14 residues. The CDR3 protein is CASRVSPEDYGYTF. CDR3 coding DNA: TGTGCCAGCAGGGTCTCGCCCGAGGACTATGGCTACACCTTC.

As DNA, the CDR3 is TGCGCCAGCAGCCAAGAGATAATAGCCGGGGAGCTGTTTTTT. It is translated as CASSQEIIAGELFF. The V call is TRBV4-1, the J call TRBJ2-2, with D uncertain. The V gene's germline CDR1 is MGHRA and CDR2 YSYEKL. Trimming left V 0 bases short and J 6 bases short, with 8 bases between. The CDR3 loop spans 14 amino acids.

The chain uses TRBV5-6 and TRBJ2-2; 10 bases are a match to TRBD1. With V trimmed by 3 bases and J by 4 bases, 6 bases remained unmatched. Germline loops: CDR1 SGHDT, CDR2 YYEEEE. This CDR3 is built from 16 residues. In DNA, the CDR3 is TGTGCCAGCAGCTCCGGGACAGGGGTCGCCACCGGGGAGCTGTTTTTT. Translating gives CASSSGTGVATGELFF.

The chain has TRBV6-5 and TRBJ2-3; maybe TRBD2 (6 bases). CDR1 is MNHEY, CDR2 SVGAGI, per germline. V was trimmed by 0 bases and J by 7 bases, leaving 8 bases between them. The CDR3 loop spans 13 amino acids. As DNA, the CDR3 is TGTGCCAGCAGTTACTCCCGGGAGCATACGCAGTATTTT. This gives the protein CASSYSREHTQYF.

Here the CDR3 reads CASSQDNPRGDQPQHF. The CDR3 DNA reads as TGCGCCAGCAGCCAAGATAATCCCAGGGGGGATCAGCCCCAGCATTTT. The chain is built from TRBV4-1 and TRBJ1-5, with 7 positions matching TRBD1. Germline trimming cut 0 bases from V and 5 bases from J; bases unmatched to any gene: 7. CDR1 is MGHRA and CDR2 is YSYEKL in the germline V gene. The CDR3 runs to 16 residues.

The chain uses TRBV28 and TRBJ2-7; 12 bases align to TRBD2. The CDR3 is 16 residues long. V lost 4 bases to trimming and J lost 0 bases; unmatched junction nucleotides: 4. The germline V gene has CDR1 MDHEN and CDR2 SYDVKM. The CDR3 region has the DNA TGTGCCAGCAGTTCACTAGCGGGGGGCTCCTCCTACGAGCAGTACGTC. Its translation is CASSSLAGGSSYEQYV.

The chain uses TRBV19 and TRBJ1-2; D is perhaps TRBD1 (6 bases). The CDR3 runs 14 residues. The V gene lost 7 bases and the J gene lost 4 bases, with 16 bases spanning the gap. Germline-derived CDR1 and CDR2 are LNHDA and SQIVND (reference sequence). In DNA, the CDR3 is TGTGCCAGTATAGGGTACAGGGAAATCTATGGCTACACCTTC. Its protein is CASIGYREIYGYTF.

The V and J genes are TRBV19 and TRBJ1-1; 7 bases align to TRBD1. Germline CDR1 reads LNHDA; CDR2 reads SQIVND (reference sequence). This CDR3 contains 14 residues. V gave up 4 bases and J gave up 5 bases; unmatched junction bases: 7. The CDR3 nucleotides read TGTGCCAGTAGTACGCGAGGGGGCCGAACTGAAGCTTTCTTT. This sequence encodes CASSTRGGRTEAFF.